This TCR beta chain originates from a study of memory B cells and T cells in multiple sclerosis. After stimulus-free culture, autoproliferating CFSE-dim and non-proliferating CFSE-high T cells were sequenced separately. Pooled replicate wells came from about 5x10^7 CFSE-labeled PBMCs cultured about seven days without stimulus. The PBMCs received roughly 0.5 uM CFSE and serum-free culture with no added stimuli. In the case of this clone: As yet, its antigen is unknown.

Data came from immunoSEQ multiplex PCR; TCRdb stores just in-frame clones and leaves some out. This table holds roughly 30,000 clones, about 82% found once. Study conclusions and caveats: Clone-set sizes differed between compartments, so shared clonotype counts needed normalization.

This TCR was sampled from a human donor with multiple sclerosis. Sequencing was carried out using PBMCs from blood kept in culture.

The CDR3, as DNA: TGTGCCAGCAGTTACGGGGCTGAGCAGTACTTC. Protein product: CASSYGAEQYF. The chain couples TRBV6-1 to TRBJ2-7; tentatively, D is TRBD1 or TRBD2 (5 bases each). The germline V gene encodes CDR1 MNHNS and CDR2 SASEGT. The CDR3 has 11 residues. Trimming took off 5 bases at V and 7 bases at J, with 9 bases between the two ends.